Presented here are 9 T cell receptor beta chains from one specimen sequenced in a study of regulatory T cells in long-lasting Graves disease. Investigators prepared the TCR beta libraries by applying iRepertoire HTBI primers and Arm-PCR of CDR3 regions. TCRdb passed the multiplex PCR reads through MiXCR, listing each CDR3 protein once. There are a few hundred thousand distinct CDR3 sequences in the sample; around a fifth occur only once, and around 7% lies in the top ten. Regarding time point: persistent/refractory GD, antithyroid drugs over 5 years with positive TRAb. Extracted RNA from PBMCs served as the source of the TCR library. Sample: peripheral blood mononuclear cells (PBMCs), taken when the disease was refractory, from a patient treated with antithyroid drugs. The receptors originated from a female donor with Graves disease.

On this clonotype: This could be a read error, since a much larger clone is one nucleotide away. The V gene is TRBV6-2 or TRBV6-3, the J gene TRBJ1-2, with 11 bases matching TRBD1. The CDR3 sequence is 15 residues long. Germline V gives CDR1 MNHEY, CDR2 SVGEGT. J gave up 8 bases and V 4 bases, and 9 bases lay outside the gene matches. The CDR3 bases are TGTGCCAGCAGTTGCGGACAGGGGGCGGGATACGGCTACACCTTC. Encoded protein: CASSCGQGAGYGYTF.

This clonotype was detected ten times or more. V gene TRBV6-1 combines with J gene TRBJ1-4; D is uncertain. Per the germline V gene, CDR1 is MNHNS and CDR2 is SASEGT. The CDR3 is 15 residues long. Trimming stripped 8 bases from V and 3 bases from J, with 16 bases between. CDR3 sequence (DNA): TGTGCCAGCGGACTTCAGTGGGGTCCTAATGAAAAACTGTTTTTT. This codes for CASGLQWGPNEKLFF.

This clonotype occurred a few times. The chain joins TRBV19 to TRBJ1-1; 7 nucleotides match TRBD1. The germline V gene has CDR1 LNHDA and CDR2 SQIVND (reference sequence). Unmatched junction bases numbered 5, after V lost 6 bases and J lost 1 base. The CDR3 totals 14 residues. DNA of the CDR3: TGTGCCAGTAGGGCCCGGGACAGGAACACTGAAGCTTTCTTT. Protein product: CASRARDRNTEAFF.

The chain couples TRBV20-1 to TRBJ2-7; weak D call: TRBD1 (6 bases). CDR1 is DFQATT and CDR2 is SNEGSKA in the germline V gene (reference sequence). The CDR3 has 13 amino acids. V lost 4 bases, J lost 4 bases, and 14 bases lay in between. CDR3: CSAITGHLYEQYF. The CDR3 nucleotides read TGCAGTGCTATCACAGGGCATCTGTACGAGCAGTACTTC.

This clonotype came up many times. V and J are TRBV11-1 and TRBJ2-5, with D possibly matching TRBD2 (6 bases). V lost 5 bases and J 4 bases, leaving 20 bases between the germline ends. This CDR3 is 16 amino acids long. CDR1 and CDR2 (germline): SGHAT, FQDESV (reference sequence). CDR3 bases: TGTGCCAGCAGCCCGGCTACGAGCGGGCCTAGAGAGACCCAGTACTTC. Translation gives CASSPATSGPRETQYF.

The chain recombines TRBV29-1 with TRBJ2-4, with 9 bases lining up with TRBD2. The end of the DNA is better explained by TRBJ2-7, so the J call may be wrong. Germline V gene data show CDR1 as SQVTM and CDR2 as ANQGSEA. The length of the CDR3 is 13 residues. The CDR3: CSVELAGSYEQYF. CDR3 in DNA: TGCAGCGTTGAACTAGCGGGGTCCTACGAGCAGTACTTC.

This clonotype was counted a few times. This chain joins TRBV15 and TRBJ1-3; no clear D gene. V shed 1 base and J shed 0 bases, with 7 bases lying between them. The CDR3 sequence is 15 residues long. The germline CDR1 and CDR2 sequences are LNHNV and YYDKDF (reference sequence). The CDR3 loop reads CATSRARSSGNTIYF. CDR3 bases: TGTGCCACCAGCAGAGCTAGGTCCTCTGGAAACACCATATATTTT.

This clonotype was observed many times. This chain connects TRBV2 to TRBJ2-5, with a tentative D call TRBD1 (5 bases). The CDR3 is 14 amino acids. The V gene's germline CDR1 is SNHLY and CDR2 FYNNEI. V lost 6 bases and J lost 2, with 13 bases in between. Written as DNA, the CDR3 is TGTGCCAGCAGATCAGACAGTTATCAAGAGACCCAGTACTTC. It specifies CASRSDSYQETQYF.

This clonotype has a count of ten or more. This rearrangement joins TRBV6-1 to TRBJ1-1; D unresolved. The CDR3 consists of 14 residues. The V and J ends lost 7 bases and 3 bases respectively, with 15 bases between them. Germline V CDR1 and CDR2: MNHNS, SASEGT. CDR3 sequence (DNA): TGTGCCAGCACCCTAGGTAGCTTGTACACTGAAGCTTTCTTT. Its protein product is CASTLGSLYTEAFF.